This T cell receptor beta chain was observed in a study of identifying expanded T cells in peripheral blood. No infections or other immune events were documented during collection. Study-level findings and limits: Technical replicates showed approximately 1.2 changed clones; approximately 2 weeks approximately 16; four weeks 19.

Concerning this clone itself: What it binds is unknown.

Per the germline V gene, CDR1 is SEHNR and CDR2 is FQNEAQ (reference sequence). CDR3 size: 16 residues. With 1 base removed from V and 2 bases from J, the gap between germline ends came to 14 bases. The repertoire was sequenced with immunoSEQ multiplex PCR; TCRdb's copy has only in-frame clones and lacks some. The sample comprises some 80,000 clones, roughly 90% of which are singletons, and about 7% rests with the top ten. The sequence came from a person between 18 and 75 years old in good health. V usage is TRBV7-9 and J usage is TRBJ1-2; no definite D call. The sample taken for sequencing was blood. The CDR3 loop reads CASSLGLGGSNYGYTF. The CDR3 DNA follows: TGTGCCAGCAGCTTAGGATTAGGCGGATCGAACTATGGCTACACCTTC.